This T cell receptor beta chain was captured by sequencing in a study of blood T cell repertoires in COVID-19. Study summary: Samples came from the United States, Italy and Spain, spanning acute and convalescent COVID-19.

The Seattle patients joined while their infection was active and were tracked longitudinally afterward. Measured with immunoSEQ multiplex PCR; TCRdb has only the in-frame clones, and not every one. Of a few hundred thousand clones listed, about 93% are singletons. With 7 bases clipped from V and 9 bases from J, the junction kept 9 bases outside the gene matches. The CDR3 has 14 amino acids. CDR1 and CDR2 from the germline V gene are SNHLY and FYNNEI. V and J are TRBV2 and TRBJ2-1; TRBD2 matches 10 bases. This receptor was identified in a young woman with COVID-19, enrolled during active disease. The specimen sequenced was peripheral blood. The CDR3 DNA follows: TGTGCCAGCATCGGGCTAGCGGGAGTCGGTGAGCAGTTCTTC. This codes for CASIGLAGVGEQFF. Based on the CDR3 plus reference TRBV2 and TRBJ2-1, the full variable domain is EPEVTQTPSHQVTQMGQEVILRCVPISNHLYFYWYRQILGQKVEFLVSFYNNEISEKSEIFDDQFSVERPDGSNFTLKIRSTKLEDSAMYFCASIGLAGVGEQFFGPGTRLTVL.